This TCR beta chain originates from a study of monozygotic twins with inflammatory bowel disease (dated by TCRdb to the late 2010s). In the study overall: The complete study included roughly 30 monozygotic twin pairs: 19 IBD-discordant Danish pairs and nine German pairs, of which four were IBD-concordant and five were IBD-discordant. Each individual had, on average, about 151 000 unique TCRalpha sequences and 181 000 unique TCRbeta sequences available for analysis. Within discordant pairs, disease-associated traits were sought mainly by comparing IBD patients with their genetically identical healthy co-twins.

Overall study results and their limits: Compared with healthy twins, IBD patients shared fewer clonotypes with other individuals, and the difference was most pronounced in patients with signs of disease activity. The analysis was unable to tell different T cell subtypes apart. Because patients were on differing immunosuppressive treatments, the repertoires may have picked up extra background noise and inter-individual variability. Repertoire similarity did not differ between concordant and discordant twins, possibly due to limited statistical power. TCRbeta repertoire diversity, by inverse Simpson index, was decreased in IBD patients compared with their healthy co-twins. No single strong signal or clonotype linked to IBD turned up in the results, so the idea that one exists was not supported.

The germline V gene yields SGHTA for CDR1 and FQGNSA for CDR2. The CDR3 sequence holds 17 residues, the cysteine and phenylalanine included. The entry carries no DNA sequence. From each donor, a roughly 2.5 ml peripheral blood sample was drawn into PAXgene tubes and stored at -80 degrees C. Without T cell sorting, total RNA was isolated from whole blood using the PAXgene blood miRNA kit on an automated QIAcube. Deep TCRalpha and TCRbeta repertoire profiling with unique molecular barcoding was performed on peripheral blood of monozygotic twin pairs concordant or discordant for inflammatory bowel disease. For every twin pair, smoking habits were documented, and each individual was categorised as a current, former or never smoker. With respect to this clonotype: The antigen it binds to is not known.

Receptors were amplified or captured by 5' RACE. For each TCR library, 3,500 to 4,000 ng of total RNA was used. For each sample, cDNA synthesis was carried out in eight separate reactions using SMARTScribe reverse transcriptase. During cDNA synthesis, template switching was used to introduce unique molecular identifiers that contained a 6-nucleotide sample barcode. Amplification of TCRalpha and TCRbeta cDNA involved two nested PCRs of 16 and 9 cycles, and each PCR was followed by bead purification. Before amplification, the cDNA was treated with uracil DNA-glycosylase and purified using the QIAquick PCR purification kit. The second PCR added Illumina TruSeq-compatible adapters along with sample-specific barcodes. Library quality and concentration were checked on TapeStation and Qubit, and libraries were pooled at about 5 ng each. Pooled libraries were sequenced on an Illumina HiSeq2500 single-index Rapid Run with 2 x 100 bp reads and custom sequencing primers. On the study's bioinformatics: MiGEC version 1.2.6 was used for UMI-based consensus assembly to correct PCR and sequencing errors. MiXCR version 2.1.1 was used for V(D)J alignment, clonotype assembly and CDR3 extraction. Normalisation of gene usage, clonotype sharing and MAIT/NKT TCR abundance was achieved by analysing the top 1000, 10 000 and 20 000 clonotypes per sample. Diversity was computed as the inverse Simpson index with the vegan R package after downsampling to 27 000 UMIs. Paired Mann-Whitney U tests were applied to discordant twin pairs, and Benjamini-Hochberg correction was used for multiple testing. TCRdb reprocessed the public reads and reports one entry per CDR3 protein sequence, without DNA. The V and J calls and clone size are TCRdb's, not the authors'. This specimen's table enumerates fewer than 400,000 distinct CDR3 sequences. 5.6% of the sample lies in the top ten.

This chain joins TRBV7-2 to TRBJ1-2; checking the TCRdb D call of TRBD1 is not possible without DNA. Sequenced material: blood. This TCR was recovered from a human donor with ulcerative colitis or Crohn's disease, or a healthy co-twin of an affected twin (not recorded which). The CDR3 is CASSLTWGGRTNYGYTF.